The present TCR beta chain was sequenced within a study of blood T cell repertoires in COVID-19. Patients at the Seattle site were enrolled during active infection and followed longitudinally. This CDR3 region has 15 residues. The germline CDR1 and CDR2 sequences are GTSNPN and SVGIG (reference sequence). The ends were cut back, 0 bases at V and 10 bases at J, with 19 bases in the middle. Per the original data handling: Amplification of reference gene primers was used by the study to estimate nucleated cell counts. The repertoire was sequenced with immunoSEQ multiplex PCR; TCRdb's copy has only in-frame clones and lacks some. The V and J calls and clone size were taken over from that table, and D and trimming were inferred from the DNA. The sample includes about 340,000 clones, less than 90% of them seen just once.

Sequencing was carried out using peripheral blood. This receptor was obtained from an older woman with COVID-19, enrolled during active disease. This chain uses TRBV30 with TRBJ2-1; perhaps TRBD1 as D (6 bases). This CDR3 reads CAWSVFSRGRAEQFF. Written as DNA, the CDR3 is TGTGCCTGGAGTGTATTTTCAAGGGGGAGAGCCGAGCAGTTCTTC.